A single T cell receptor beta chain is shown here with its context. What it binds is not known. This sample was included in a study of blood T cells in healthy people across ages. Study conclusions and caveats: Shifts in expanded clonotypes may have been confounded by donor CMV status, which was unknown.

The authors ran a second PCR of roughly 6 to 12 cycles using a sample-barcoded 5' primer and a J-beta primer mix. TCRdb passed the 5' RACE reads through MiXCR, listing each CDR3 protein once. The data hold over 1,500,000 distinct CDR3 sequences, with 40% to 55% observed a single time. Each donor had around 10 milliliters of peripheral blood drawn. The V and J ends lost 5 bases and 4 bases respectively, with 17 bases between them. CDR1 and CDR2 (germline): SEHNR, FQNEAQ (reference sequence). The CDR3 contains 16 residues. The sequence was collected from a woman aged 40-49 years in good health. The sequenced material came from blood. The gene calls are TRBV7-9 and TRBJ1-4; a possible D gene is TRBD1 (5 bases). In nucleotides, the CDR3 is TGTGCCAGCAGCCACCCCCAAAGGGACCTTAATGAAAAACTGTTTTTT. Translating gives CASSHPQRDLNEKLFF.